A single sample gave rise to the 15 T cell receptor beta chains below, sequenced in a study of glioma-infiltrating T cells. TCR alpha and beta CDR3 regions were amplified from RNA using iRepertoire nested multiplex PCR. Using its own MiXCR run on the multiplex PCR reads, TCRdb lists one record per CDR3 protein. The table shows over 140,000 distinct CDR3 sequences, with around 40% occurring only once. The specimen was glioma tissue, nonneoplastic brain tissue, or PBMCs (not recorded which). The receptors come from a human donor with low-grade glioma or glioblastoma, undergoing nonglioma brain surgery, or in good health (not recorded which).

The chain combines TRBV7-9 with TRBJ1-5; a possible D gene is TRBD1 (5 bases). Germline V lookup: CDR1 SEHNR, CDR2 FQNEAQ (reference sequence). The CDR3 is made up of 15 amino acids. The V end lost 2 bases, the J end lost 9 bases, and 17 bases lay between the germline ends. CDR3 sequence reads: CASSLRGVGPVPQHF. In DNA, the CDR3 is TGTGCCAGCAGCTTACGGGGGGTAGGGCCCGTGCCCCAGCATTTT.

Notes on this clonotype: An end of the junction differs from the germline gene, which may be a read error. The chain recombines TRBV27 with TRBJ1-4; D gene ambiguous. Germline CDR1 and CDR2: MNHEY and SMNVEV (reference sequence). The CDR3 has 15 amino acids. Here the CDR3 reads CASSLSTGSGEKLFF. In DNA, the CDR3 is TGTGCCAGCAGTTTATCGACGGGTAGTGGTGAAAAACTGTTCTTT.

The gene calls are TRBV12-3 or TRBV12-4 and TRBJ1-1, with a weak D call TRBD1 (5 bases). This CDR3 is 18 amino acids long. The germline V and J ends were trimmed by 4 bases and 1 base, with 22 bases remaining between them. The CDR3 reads CASSYPDRGRLGNTEAFF. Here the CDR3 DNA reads TGTGCCAGCAGTTACCCTGACCGGGGCCGGTTGGGGAACACTGAAGCTTTCTTT.

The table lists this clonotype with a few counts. This CDR3 is CSASDPGEAQYF. The DNA of the CDR3 is TGCAGTGCTAGTGATCCCGGAGAGGCGCAGTATTTT. This chain links TRBV20-1 with TRBJ2-3; D gene unclear. V lost 3 bases, J lost 10 bases, and 14 bases lay in between. Germline CDR1 reads DFQATT; CDR2 reads SNEGSKA (reference sequence). CDR3 size: 12 residues.

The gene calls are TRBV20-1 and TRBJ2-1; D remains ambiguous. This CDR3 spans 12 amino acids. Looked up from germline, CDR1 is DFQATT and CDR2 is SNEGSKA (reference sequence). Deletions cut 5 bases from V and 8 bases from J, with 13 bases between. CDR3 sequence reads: CSAHLYGDEQFF. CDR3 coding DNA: TGCAGTGCTCACCTTTATGGCGATGAGCAGTTCTTC.

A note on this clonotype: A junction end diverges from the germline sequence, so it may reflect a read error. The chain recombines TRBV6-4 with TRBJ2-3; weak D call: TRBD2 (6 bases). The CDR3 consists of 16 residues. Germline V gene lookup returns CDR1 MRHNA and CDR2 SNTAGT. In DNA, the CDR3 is TGTGCCACCAGTGACCCGACCGGAGGGGGCACAGATACGCAGTATTTT. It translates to CATSDPTGGGTDTQYF.

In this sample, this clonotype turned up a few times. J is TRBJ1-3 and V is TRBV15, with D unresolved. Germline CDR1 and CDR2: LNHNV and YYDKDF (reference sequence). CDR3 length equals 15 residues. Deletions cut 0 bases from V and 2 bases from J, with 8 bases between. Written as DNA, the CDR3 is TGTGCCACCAGCAGAGACCCCGATCCTGGAAACACCATATATTTT. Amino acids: CATSRDPDPGNTIYF.

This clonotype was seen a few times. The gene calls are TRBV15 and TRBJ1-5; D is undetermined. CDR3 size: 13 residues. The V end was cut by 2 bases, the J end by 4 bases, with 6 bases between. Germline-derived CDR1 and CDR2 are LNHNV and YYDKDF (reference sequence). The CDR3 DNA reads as TGTGCCACCAGCAGAAGTTTAAATCAGCCCCAGCATTTT. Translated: CATSRSLNQPQHF. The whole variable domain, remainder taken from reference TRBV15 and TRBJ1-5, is DAMVIQNPRYQVTQFGKPVTLSCSQTLNHNVMYWYQQKSSQAPKLLFHYYDKDFNNEADTPDNFQSRRPNTSFCFLDIRSPGLGDTAMYLCATSRSLNQPQHFGDGTRLSIL.

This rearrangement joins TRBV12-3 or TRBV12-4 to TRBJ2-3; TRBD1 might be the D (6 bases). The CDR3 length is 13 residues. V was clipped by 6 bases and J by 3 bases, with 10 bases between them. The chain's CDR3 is CASSLGATDTQYF. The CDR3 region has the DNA TGTGCCAGCAGCTTGGGGGCTACAGATACGCAGTATTTT.

CDR3 amino acids: CSARVIAGDSNEQYF. In DNA, the CDR3 is TGCAGTGCTAGAGTCATAGCGGGAGATAGTAACGAGCAGTACTTC. The chain carries TRBV20-1 and TRBJ2-7; TRBD2 aligns across 9 bases. The CDR3 is 15 amino acids. Per germline, CDR1 DFQATT and CDR2 SNEGSKA (reference sequence). V gave up 1 base and J gave up 5 bases; unmatched junction bases: 9.

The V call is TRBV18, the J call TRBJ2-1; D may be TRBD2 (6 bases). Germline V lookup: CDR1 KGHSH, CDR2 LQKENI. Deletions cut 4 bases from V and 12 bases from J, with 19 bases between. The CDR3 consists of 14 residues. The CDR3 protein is CASSRRESTDTQFF. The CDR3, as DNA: TGTGCCAGCTCACGTCGGGAGAGTACAGATACGCAGTTCTTC.

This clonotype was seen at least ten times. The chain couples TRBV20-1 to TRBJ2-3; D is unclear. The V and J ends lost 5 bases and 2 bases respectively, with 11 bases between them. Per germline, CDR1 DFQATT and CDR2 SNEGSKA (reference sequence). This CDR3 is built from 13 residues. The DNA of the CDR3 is TGCAGTGCTCCTCTGGACGCCACAGATACGCAGTATTTT. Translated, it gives CSAPLDATDTQYF.

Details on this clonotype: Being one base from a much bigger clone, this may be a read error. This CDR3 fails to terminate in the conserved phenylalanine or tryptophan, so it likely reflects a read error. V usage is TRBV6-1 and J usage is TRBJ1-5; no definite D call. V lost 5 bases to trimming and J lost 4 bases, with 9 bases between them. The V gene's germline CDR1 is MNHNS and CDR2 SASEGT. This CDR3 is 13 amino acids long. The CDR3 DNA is TGTGCCAGCAGTCAGAGAATGAATCAGCCCCAGCATTAT. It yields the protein CASSQRMNQPQHY.

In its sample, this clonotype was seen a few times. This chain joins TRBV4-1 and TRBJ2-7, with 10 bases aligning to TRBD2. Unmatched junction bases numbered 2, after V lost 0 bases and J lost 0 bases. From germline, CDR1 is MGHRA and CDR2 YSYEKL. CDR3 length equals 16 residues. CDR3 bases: TGCGCCAGCAGCCAAGATGCTAGCGGGAGCTCCTACGAGCAGTACTTC. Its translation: CASSQDASGSSYEQYF.

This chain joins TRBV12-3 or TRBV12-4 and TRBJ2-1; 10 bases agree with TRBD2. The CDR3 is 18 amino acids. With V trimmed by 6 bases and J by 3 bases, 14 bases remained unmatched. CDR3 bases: TGTGCCAGCAGGACGAGGTCTAGCGGGAGTCGGTTCTACAATGAGCAGTTCTTC. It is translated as CASRTRSSGSRFYNEQFF.